This TCR beta chain originates from a study of cytomegalovirus exposure and HLA in healthy donors. Background on the study: An early release of data contained roughly 90 million unique TCRs, which came from HLA-typed donors.

This clone was detected once. The antigen is unknown. The germline gives CDR1 SGHRS, CDR2 YFSETQ. The CDR3 consists of 16 residues. V gave up 5 bases and J gave up 2 bases; unmatched junction bases: 11. PCR primers comprised 60 Vbeta and 13 Jbeta primers. TCRdb keeps only in-frame clones here, not all; method: immunoSEQ multiplex PCR. The sample contains more than 100,000 clones, around 83% of which appear only once. General study results and limits: Trimming of TCR beta V- and J-genes showed a link, identified in a later analysis, to a missense DCLRE1C variant. TCR sequences were mostly rare, though some public TCRs occurred in many donors.

The chain couples TRBV5-1 to TRBJ2-3; TRBD2 matches at 7 bases. Specimen: PBMCs. This TCR derives from a woman between 50 and 59 years old in good health and CMV-seropositive. The CDR3 sequence is CASRWSSGFHTDTQYF. The CDR3 DNA reads TGCGCCAGCAGGTGGTCTAGCGGATTTCACACAGATACGCAGTATTTT.